Listed below are T cell receptor beta chains from one sample, sequenced in a study of blood T cell repertoires in COVID-19. Measured with immunoSEQ multiplex PCR; TCRdb has only the in-frame clones, and not every one. Among around 210,000 clones listed, approximately 91% were seen once. Specimen: peripheral blood. The receptors were sampled from a man aged 45 to 65 with COVID-19, enrolled during active disease. CDR3s include the opening cysteine and the closing phenylalanine or tryptophan. D genes are given only for firm matches. Size values are once, few and many counts, or a class for expanded clones, and some rows have none.

>TRBD2|.|TRBJ2-7|TRBV2
TGTGCCAGCAGCCCTAGCGGAACTAGCGGGCGGGAGCAGTACTTC
CASSPSGTSGREQYF
>.|.|TRBJ1-1|TRBV24-1
TGTGCCACCAGGGGAGAAGGGAACACTGAAGCTTTCTTT
CATRGEGNTEAFF
>TRBD1|.|TRBJ2-7|TRBV5-4
TGTGCCAGCAGCGCGGGACAGGGGCGTGTCGAGCAGTACTTC
CASSAGQGRVEQYF
>.|.|TRBJ1-6|TRBV28
TGTGCCAGCAGTCCCCTGGCCCCCGGGGGTTCACCCCTCCACTTT
CASSPLAPGGSPLHF
>TRBD2|.|TRBJ2-7|TRBV5-4
TGTGCCAGCAGCTTTGGGGGGGGTCGGGAAGAGCAGTACTTC
CASSFGGGREEQYF
>TRBD1|.|TRBJ2-3|TRBV4-3
TGCGCCAGCAGCCAAGGAGGGAGACAGGGTATTTTTGCAGATACGCAGTATTTT
CASSQGGRQGIFADTQYF
>.|few|TRBJ2-3|TRBV19
TGTGCCAGTAGTAAGACTAGTGGTACGCAGTATTTT
CASSKTSGTQYF
>TRBD1|.|TRBJ2-7|TRBV6-1
TGTGCCAGCAGTGAAGCGGACAGGGGAGTCCCCTACGAGCAGTACTTC
CASSEADRGVPYEQYF
>.|.|TRBJ1-4|TRBV11-2
TGTGCCAGTCTCTCCGGACAGCCCAATGAAAAACTGTTTTTT
CASLSGQPNEKLFF
>TRBD1|.|TRBJ1-5|TRBV24-1
TGTGCCACCAGTGTCTCCTTGGGACAGTCTTTAGGTCAGCCCCAGCATTTT
CATSVSLGQSLGQPQHF
>.|.|TRBJ2-1|TRBV29-1
TGCAGCGGCTCTAGCTCCTACAATGAGCAGTTCTTC
CSGSSSYNEQFF
>.|.|TRBJ2-1|TRBV5-4
TGTGCCAGCAGCTTGTCTAACAATGAGCAGTTCTTC
CASSLSNNEQFF
>TRBD2|.|TRBJ2-5|TRBV7-9
TGTGCCAGCAGCTTAATTCGCGGGGGCCAAGAGACCCAGTACTTC
CASSLIRGGQETQYF
>.|.|TRBJ2-3|TRBV11-2
TGTGCCAGCAGCGTACAGGGTACCACAGATACGCAGTATTTT
CASSVQGTTDTQYF
>.|.|TRBJ2-7|TRBV3-1/TRBV3-2
TGTGCCAACAACAGTCGGAGGCGCCTCCACGAGCAGTACTTC
CANNSRRRLHEQYF
>TRBD1|.|TRBJ2-7|TRBV4-3
TGCGCCAGCAGCCAAGAGACAGGGGCCTACGAGCAGTACTTC
CASSQETGAYEQYF
>TRBD1|.|TRBJ2-5|TRBV10-1
TGCGCCAGCAGGGGACAGGGTGAAGAGACCCAGTACTTC
CASRGQGEETQYF
>TRBD1|.|TRBJ1-5|TRBV19
TGTGCCAGTAGTCCCGGGACAGGGGATAATAGCAATCAGCCCCAGCATTTT
CASSPGTGDNSNQPQHF
>TRBD2|.|TRBJ2-1|TRBV11-2
TGTGCCAGCAGCTTAGGAGGTGCGGGAGGCTACAATGAGCAGTTCTTC
CASSLGGAGGYNEQFF
>.|.|TRBJ2-2|TRBV28
TGTGCCAGCAGTCGAGTAGCGAACACCGGGGAGCTGTTTTTT
CASSRVANTGELFF
>.|.|TRBJ2-7|TRBV4-3
TGCGCCAGCAGCCAAGATCCAGAATCATACTCCTACGAGCAGTACTTC
CASSQDPESYSYEQYF
>TRBD1|.|TRBJ2-3|TRBV5-6
TGTGCCAGCAACCCAGGGGGTGATACGCAGTATTTT
CASNPGGDTQYF
>TRBD2|.|TRBJ2-1|TRBV11-2
TGTGCCAGCAGCTTAGATCTGGGGCTAGCGGGATACAATGAGCAGTTCTTC
CASSLDLGLAGYNEQFF
>.|.|TRBJ2-7|TRBV6-1
TGTGCCAGCAGTGAATTTCCGGTGCGGCAGGGTGGTTCCTACGAGCAGTACTTC
CASSEFPVRQGGSYEQYF
>.|once|TRBJ1-5|TRBV2
TGTGCCAGCAGTTCTATCACCCGGGATCAGCCCCAGCATTTT
CASSSITRDQPQHF
>TRBD1|.|TRBJ1-2|TRBV29-1
TGCAGTGTATACAGGGCACAGGGGTATGGCTACACCTTC
CSVYRAQGYGYTF
>TRBD2|.|TRBJ2-5|TRBV5-1
TGCGCCAGCAGCTTTTGGGAGGGAGAAACCCAGTACTTC
CASSFWEGETQYF
>.|.|TRBJ2-7|TRBV4-2
TGTGCCAGCAGCCAAGGGGCAGATAACTACGAGCAGTACTTC
CASSQGADNYEQYF
>.|.|TRBJ2-4|TRBV7-9
TGTGCCAGCAGCTCTGGTTGGGAGAAAAACATTCAGTACTTC
CASSSGWEKNIQYF
>TRBD1|.|TRBJ1-6|TRBV7-9
TGTGCCAGCAGCAGCGGACAGGGGGGGAATTCACCCCTCCACTTT
CASSSGQGGNSPLHF
>.|.|TRBJ2-7|TRBV9
TGTGCCAGCAGCGTAGGGGCGGGGGCGAACTACGAGCAGTACTTC
CASSVGAGANYEQYF
>.|.|TRBJ1-1|TRBV11-2
TGTGCCAGCAGCCCTGGCAGGGGATTAAGGGCTGAAGCTTTCTTT
CASSPGRGLRAEAFF
>.|.|TRBJ2-1|TRBV7-3
TGTGCCAGCAGCTTCGGACAGTACAATGAGCAGTTCTTC
CASSFGQYNEQFF
>.|.|TRBJ2-5|TRBV13
TGTGCCAGCAGCATACAGCTAGAGACCCAGTACTTC
CASSIQLETQYF
>.|.|TRBJ2-5|TRBV15
TGTGCCACCAGCAGGTTACAGGGTTTGGGAGAGACCCAGTACTTC
CATSRLQGLGETQYF
>TRBD1|.|TRBJ2-2|TRBV6-5
TGTGCCAGCAACCTTGACAGGGCCGACACCGGGGAGCTGTTTTTT
CASNLDRADTGELFF
>.|.|TRBJ2-7|TRBV6-2/TRBV6-3
TGTGCCAGCAGTTACTCCCTCTACGAGCAGTACTTC
CASSYSLYEQYF
>TRBD1|.|TRBJ1-4|TRBV3-1/TRBV3-2
TGTGCCAGCAGCCTACGACAGGGGGGGGTGGAAAAACTGTTTTTT
CASSLRQGGVEKLFF
>.|.|TRBJ2-2|TRBV6-6
TGTGCCGCTCAGGATTTGAACACCGGGGAGCTGTTTTTT
CAAQDLNTGELFF
>.|.|TRBJ1-1|TRBV2
TGTGCCAGCACGCTTAAGGGGGTTAGGAACACTGAAGCTTTCTTT
CASTLKGVRNTEAFF
>TRBD2|.|TRBJ2-3|TRBV29-1
TGCAGCGCTGGTCAACCGGCGGGACTAGCAGTTACAGATACGCAGTATTTT
CSAGQPAGLAVTDTQYF
>.|.|TRBJ1-2|TRBV27
TGTGCCAGCAGTCTATCATCGGGAGCTAACTATGGCTACACCTTC
CASSLSSGANYGYTF
>.|.|TRBJ1-5|TRBV27
TGTGCCAGCAGTTTAACCCCGCAGGGGTATGAGCCCCAGCATTTT
CASSLTPQGYEPQHF
>.|.|TRBJ1-5|TRBV9
TGTGCCAGCTCCCAGGGTGATCAGCCCCAGCATTTT
CASSQGDQPQHF
>.|.|TRBJ1-5|TRBV7-2
TGTGCCAGCAGCTTAGAGTCGCAGGGTCCCCAGCATTTT
CASSLESQGPQHF
>.|.|TRBJ2-3|TRBV24-1
TGTGCCACCAGTGGTTGGGGCCCGATAGATACGCAGTATTTT
CATSGWGPIDTQYF
>.|once|TRBJ2-7|TRBV28
TGTGCCAGCAGTTCACCAGGGGTTTACGAGCAGTACTTC
CASSSPGVYEQYF
>.|.|TRBJ1-2|TRBV19
TGTGCCAGTAGTACTAGACAGGCCGAAACGGGTGGCTACACCTTC
CASSTRQAETGGYTF
>.|.|TRBJ1-5|TRBV11-2
TGTGCCAGCAGTCCTCAGGGTGTGGGTCAGCCCCAGCATTTT
CASSPQGVGQPQHF
>.|few|TRBJ2-2|TRBV7-3
TGTGCCAGCAGCTTAATAGAAACCGGGGAGCTGTTTTTT
CASSLIETGELFF
>.|.|TRBJ1-5|TRBV2
TGTGCCAGCAGTGGGGAGTATAGCAATCAGCCCCAGCATTTT
CASSGEYSNQPQHF
>.|.|TRBJ2-1|TRBV7-9
TGTGCCAGCAGCCCGGGGGGCAATCCATACAATGAGCAGTTCTTC
CASSPGGNPYNEQFF
>TRBD1|.|TRBJ2-3|TRBV12-3/TRBV12-4
TGTGCCAGCAGTGAGACAGGGTCGGGTGCGCAGTATTTT
CASSETGSGAQYF
>TRBD2|once|TRBJ2-3|TRBV7-6
TGTGCCAGCAGCCTGCTAGCGGGGGGCCTCACAGATACGCAGTATTTT
CASSLLAGGLTDTQYF
>TRBD1|.|TRBJ1-5|TRBV20-1
TGCAGTGCTAGTAAATCCGGACAGGGGAGATATAGCAATCAGCCCCAGCATTTT
CSASKSGQGRYSNQPQHF
>.|.|TRBJ2-5|TRBV20-1
TGCAGCGGGAGAGAGCGAGAGACCCAGTACTTC
CSGRERETQYF
>.|.|TRBJ1-5|TRBV5-6
TGTGCCAGCAGCTTGGCCGGGGGGGTCCAGCCCCAGCATTTT
CASSLAGGVQPQHF
>TRBD2|few|TRBJ2-2|TRBV14
TGTGCCAGCAGCATGACTAGCGGCTCGGGGACCGGGGAGCTGTTTTTT
CASSMTSGSGTGELFF
>.|.|TRBJ2-1|TRBV21-1
TGTGCCAGCAGCAAAATAGGAAGACACTTTTGCTCCTACAATGAGCAGTTCTTC
CASSKIGRHFCSYNEQFF
>TRBD1|once|TRBJ1-4|TRBV2
TGTGCCAGCAGTCACAGGGGGCAAGAAAAACTGTTTTTT
CASSHRGQEKLFF